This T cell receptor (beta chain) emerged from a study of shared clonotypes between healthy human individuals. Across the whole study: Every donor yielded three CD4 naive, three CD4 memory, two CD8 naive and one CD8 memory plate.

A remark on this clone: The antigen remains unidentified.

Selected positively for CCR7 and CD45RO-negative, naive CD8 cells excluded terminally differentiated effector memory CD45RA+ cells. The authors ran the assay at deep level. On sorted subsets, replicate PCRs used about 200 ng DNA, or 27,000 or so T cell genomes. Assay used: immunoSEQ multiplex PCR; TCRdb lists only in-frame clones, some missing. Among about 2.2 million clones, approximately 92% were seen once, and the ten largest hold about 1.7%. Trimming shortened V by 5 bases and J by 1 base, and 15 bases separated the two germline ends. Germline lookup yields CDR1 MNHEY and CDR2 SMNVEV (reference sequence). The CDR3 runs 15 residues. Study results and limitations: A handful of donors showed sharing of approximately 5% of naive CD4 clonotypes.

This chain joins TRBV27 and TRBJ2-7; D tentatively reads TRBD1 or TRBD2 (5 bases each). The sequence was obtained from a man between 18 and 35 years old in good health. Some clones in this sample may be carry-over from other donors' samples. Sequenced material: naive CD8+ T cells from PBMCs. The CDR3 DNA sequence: TGTGCCAGCAGTCACCTCTACGGGGCATCCTACGAGCAGTACTTC. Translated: CASSHLYGASYEQYF.